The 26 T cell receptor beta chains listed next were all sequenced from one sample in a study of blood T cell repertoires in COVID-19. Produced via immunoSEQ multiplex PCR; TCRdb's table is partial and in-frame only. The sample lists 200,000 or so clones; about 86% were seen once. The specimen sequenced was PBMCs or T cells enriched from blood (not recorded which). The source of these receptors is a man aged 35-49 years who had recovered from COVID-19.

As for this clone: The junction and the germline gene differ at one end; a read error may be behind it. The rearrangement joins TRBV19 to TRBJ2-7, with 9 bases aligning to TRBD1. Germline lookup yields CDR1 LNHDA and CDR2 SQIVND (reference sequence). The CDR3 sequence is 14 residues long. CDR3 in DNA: TGTGTCAGTAGCCCGGGACAGGGCAATTACGAGCAGTACTTC. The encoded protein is CVSSPGQGNYEQYF.

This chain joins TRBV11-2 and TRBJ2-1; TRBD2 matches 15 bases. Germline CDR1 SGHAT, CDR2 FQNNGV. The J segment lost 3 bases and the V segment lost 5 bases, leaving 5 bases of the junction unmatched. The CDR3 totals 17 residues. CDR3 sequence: CASSLGLAGGFYNEQFF. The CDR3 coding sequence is TGTGCCAGCAGCCTCGGACTAGCGGGGGGGTTCTACAATGAGCAGTTCTTC.

As DNA, the CDR3 is TGTGCCAGTAGTATGGGACAGGGGGCTCGGAATGAGCAGTTCTTC. It translates to CASSMGQGARNEQFF. The chain carries TRBV19 and TRBJ2-1, with TRBD1 identical over 12 bases. Germline V gene data show CDR1 as LNHDA and CDR2 as SQIVND (reference sequence). The V and J ends lost 3 bases and 7 bases, in that order; junction bases with no gene match: 4. This CDR3 is built from 15 residues.

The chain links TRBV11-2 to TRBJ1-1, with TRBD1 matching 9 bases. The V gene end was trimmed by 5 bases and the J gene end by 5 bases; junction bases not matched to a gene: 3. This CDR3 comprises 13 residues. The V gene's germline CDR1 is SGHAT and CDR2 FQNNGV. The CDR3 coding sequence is TGTGCCAGCAGCCCTGACAGGGGGACTGAAGCTTTCTTT. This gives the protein CASSPDRGTEAFF.

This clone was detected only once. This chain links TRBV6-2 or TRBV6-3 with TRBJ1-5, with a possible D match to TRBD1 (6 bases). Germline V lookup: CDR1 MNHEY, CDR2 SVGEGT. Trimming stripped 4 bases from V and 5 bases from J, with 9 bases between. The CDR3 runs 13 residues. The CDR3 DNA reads TGTGCCAGCAGTTCTTACAGGGATCAGCCCCAGCATTTT. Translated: CASSSYRDQPQHF.

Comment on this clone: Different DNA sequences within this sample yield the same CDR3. The CDR3 coding sequence is TGTGCCAGCAGCTTGGACAGGGGTAACACTGAAGCTTTCTTT. Translation gives CASSLDRGNTEAFF. This rearrangement joins TRBV5-4 to TRBJ1-1, with 7 nucleotides matching TRBD1. The germline V gene encodes CDR1 SGHNT and CDR2 YYREEE (reference sequence). V lost 0 bases to trimming and J lost 2 bases; unmatched junction nucleotides: 1. The CDR3 totals 14 residues.

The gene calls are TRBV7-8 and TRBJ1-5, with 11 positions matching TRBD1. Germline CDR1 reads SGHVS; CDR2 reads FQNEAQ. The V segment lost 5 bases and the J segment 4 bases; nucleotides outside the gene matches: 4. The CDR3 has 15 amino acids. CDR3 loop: CASSKGTGGNQPQHF. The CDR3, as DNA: TGTGCCAGCAGCAAAGGGACAGGGGGTAATCAGCCCCAGCATTTT.

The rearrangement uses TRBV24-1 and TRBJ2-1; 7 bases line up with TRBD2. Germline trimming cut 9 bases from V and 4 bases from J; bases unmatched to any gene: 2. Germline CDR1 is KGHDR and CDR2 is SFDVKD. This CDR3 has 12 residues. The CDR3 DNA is TGTGCCACCGGGGGGGATTACAATGAGCAGTTCTTC. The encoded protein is CATGGDYNEQFF.

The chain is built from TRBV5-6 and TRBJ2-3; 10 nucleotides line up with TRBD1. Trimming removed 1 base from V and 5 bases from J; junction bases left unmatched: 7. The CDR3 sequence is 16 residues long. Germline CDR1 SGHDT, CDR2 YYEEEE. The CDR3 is CASSLYGTGVGDTQYF. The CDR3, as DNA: TGTGCCAGCAGCTTGTACGGGACAGGGGTAGGAGATACGCAGTATTTT.

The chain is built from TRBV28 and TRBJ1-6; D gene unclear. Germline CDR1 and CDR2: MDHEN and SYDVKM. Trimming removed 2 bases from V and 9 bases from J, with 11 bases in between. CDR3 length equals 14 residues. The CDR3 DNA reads TGTGCCAGCAGTTTAACCACGGAGTTTTCACCCCTCCACTTT. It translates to CASSLTTEFSPLHF.

Here the CDR3 DNA reads TGTGCCAGCAGCTTAAAGGGGCAGGGGGCGAAAAACATTCAGTACTTC. Amino acid sequence: CASSLKGQGAKNIQYF. The chain links TRBV11-1 to TRBJ2-4; 8 nucleotides align to TRBD1. This CDR3 has 16 amino acids. V was pared by 2 bases and J by 4 bases, with 7 bases of the junction left unmatched. Germline CDR1 and CDR2: SGHAT and FQDESV (reference sequence).

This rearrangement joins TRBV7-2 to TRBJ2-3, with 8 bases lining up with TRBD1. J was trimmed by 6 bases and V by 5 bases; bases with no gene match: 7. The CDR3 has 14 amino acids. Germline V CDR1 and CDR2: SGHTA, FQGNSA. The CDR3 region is CASSVRDRTDTQYF. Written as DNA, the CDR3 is TGTGCCAGCAGCGTCCGGGACAGGACGGATACGCAGTATTTT.

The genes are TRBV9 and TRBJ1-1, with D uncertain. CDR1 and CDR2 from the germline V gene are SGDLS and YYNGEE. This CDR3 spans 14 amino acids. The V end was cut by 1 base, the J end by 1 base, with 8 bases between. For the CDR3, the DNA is TGTGCCAGCAGCGTATCAACAGAGAACACTGAAGCTTTCTTT. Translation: CASSVSTENTEAFF.

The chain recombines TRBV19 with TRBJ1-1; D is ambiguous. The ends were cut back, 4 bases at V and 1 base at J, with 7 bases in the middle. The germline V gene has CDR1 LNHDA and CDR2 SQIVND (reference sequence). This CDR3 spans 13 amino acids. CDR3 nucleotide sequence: TGTGCCAGTAGTAACCAGGCGAACACTGAAGCTTTCTTT. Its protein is CASSNQANTEAFF.

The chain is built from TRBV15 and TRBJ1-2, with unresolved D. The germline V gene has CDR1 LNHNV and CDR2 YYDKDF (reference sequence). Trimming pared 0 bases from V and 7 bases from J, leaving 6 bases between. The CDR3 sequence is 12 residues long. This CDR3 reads CATSRDNSGYTF. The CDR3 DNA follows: TGTGCCACCAGCAGAGATAACAGTGGCTACACCTTC.

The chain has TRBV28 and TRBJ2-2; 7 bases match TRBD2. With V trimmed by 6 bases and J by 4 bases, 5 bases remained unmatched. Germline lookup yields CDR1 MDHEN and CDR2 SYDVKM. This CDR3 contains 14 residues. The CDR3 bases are TGTGCCAGCAGGAACGGGGGGTCCACCGGGGAGCTGTTTTTT. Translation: CASRNGGSTGELFF.

The CDR3 DNA reads TGTGCCAGCAGCTTAATTACGCGACTAGCGGGGGTTAATGAGCAGTTCTTC. It yields the protein CASSLITRLAGVNEQFF. The chain carries TRBV13 and TRBJ2-1, with 12 positions matching TRBD2. Germline loops: CDR1 PRHDT, CDR2 FYEKMQ (reference sequence). The CDR3 is 17 residues long. V shed 2 bases, J shed 7 bases, and the junction held 9 bases outside the gene matches.

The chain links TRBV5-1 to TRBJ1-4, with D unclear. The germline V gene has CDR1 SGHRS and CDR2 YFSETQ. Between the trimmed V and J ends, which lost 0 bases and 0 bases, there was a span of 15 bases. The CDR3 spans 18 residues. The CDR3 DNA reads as TGCGCCAGCAGCTTGGCCGGGAGACAAACTACAACTAATGAAAAACTGTTTTTT. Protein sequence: CASSLAGRQTTTNEKLFF. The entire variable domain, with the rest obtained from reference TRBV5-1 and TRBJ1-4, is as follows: KAGVTQTPRYLIKTRGQQVTLSCSPISGHRSVSWYQQTPGQGLQFLFEYFSETQRNKGNFPGRFSGRQFSNSRSEMNVSTLELGDSALYLCASSLAGRQTTTNEKLFFGSGTQLSVL.

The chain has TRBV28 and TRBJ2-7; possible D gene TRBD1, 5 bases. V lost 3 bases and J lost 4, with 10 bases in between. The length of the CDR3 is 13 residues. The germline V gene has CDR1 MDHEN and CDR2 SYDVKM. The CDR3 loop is CASSFRRVYEQYF. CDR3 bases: TGTGCCAGCAGTTTCCGCAGGGTTTACGAGCAGTACTTC. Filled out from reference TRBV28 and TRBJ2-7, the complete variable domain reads DVKVTQSSRYLVKRTGEKVFLECVQDMDHENMFWYRQDPGLGLRLIYFSYDVKMKEKGDIPEGYSVSREKKERFSLILESASTNQTSMYLCASSFRRVYEQYFGPGTRLTVT.

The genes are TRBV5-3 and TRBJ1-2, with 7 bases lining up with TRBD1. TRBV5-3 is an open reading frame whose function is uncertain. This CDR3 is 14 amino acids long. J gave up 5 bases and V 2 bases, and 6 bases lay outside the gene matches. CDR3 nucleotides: TGTGCCAGAAGCTTCAAGGGGGCCCCTTATGGCTACACCTTC. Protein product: CARSFKGAPYGYTF.

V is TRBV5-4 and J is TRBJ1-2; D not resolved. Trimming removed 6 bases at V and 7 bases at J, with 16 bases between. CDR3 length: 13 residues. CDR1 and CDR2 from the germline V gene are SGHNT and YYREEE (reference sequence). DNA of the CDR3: TGTGCCAGCACCGAAGCGTTAGGGAGTGGCTACACCTTC. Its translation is CASTEALGSGYTF.

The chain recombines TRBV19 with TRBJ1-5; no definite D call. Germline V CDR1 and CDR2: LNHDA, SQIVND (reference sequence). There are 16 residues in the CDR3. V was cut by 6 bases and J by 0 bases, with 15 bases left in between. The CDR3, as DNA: TGTGCCAGTAGGAACGTGGCCTCTTATAGCAATCAGCCCCAGCATTTT. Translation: CASRNVASYSNQPQHF.

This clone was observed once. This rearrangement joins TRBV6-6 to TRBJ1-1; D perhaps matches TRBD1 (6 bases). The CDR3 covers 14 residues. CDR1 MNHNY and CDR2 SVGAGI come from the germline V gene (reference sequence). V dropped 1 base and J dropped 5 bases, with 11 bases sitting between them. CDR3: CASSYFRGGTEAFF. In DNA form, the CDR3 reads TGTGCCAGCAGTTACTTCAGGGGAGGGACTGAAGCTTTCTTT.

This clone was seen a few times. The CDR3 sequence is CASSQPDRGSTDTQYF. DNA for the CDR3: TGTGCCAGCAGCCAACCCGACAGGGGTAGCACAGATACGCAGTATTTT. The chain carries TRBV3-1 (or the pseudogene TRBV3-2) and TRBJ2-3, with 8 bases identical to TRBD1. V was clipped by 2 bases and J by 0 bases; unmatched bases: 4. Per the germline V gene, CDR1 is LGHDT and CDR2 is YNNKEL (reference sequence). The length of the CDR3 is 16 residues.

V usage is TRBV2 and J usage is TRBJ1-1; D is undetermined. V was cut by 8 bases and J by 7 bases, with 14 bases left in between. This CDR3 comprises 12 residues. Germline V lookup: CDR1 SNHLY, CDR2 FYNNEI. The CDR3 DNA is TGTGCCAGCCGGGCCGACTACCATGAAGCTTTCTTT. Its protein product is CASRADYHEAFF. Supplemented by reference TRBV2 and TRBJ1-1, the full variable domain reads EPEVTQTPSHQVTQMGQEVILRCVPISNHLYFYWYRQILGQKVEFLVSFYNNEISEKSEIFDDQFSVERPDGSNFTLKIRSTKLEDSAMYFCASRADYHEAFFGQGTRLTVV.

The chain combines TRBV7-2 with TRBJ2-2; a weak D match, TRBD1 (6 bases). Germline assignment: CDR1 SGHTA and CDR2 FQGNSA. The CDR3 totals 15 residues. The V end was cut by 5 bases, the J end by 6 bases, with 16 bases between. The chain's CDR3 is CASSPSRGRAGELFF. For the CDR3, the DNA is TGTGCCAGCAGCCCAAGCAGGGGACGGGCCGGGGAGCTGTTTTTT. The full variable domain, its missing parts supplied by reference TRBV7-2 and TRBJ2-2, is GAGVSQSPSNKVTEKGKDVELRCDPISGHTALYWYRQSLGQGLEFLIYFQGNSAPDKSGLPSDRFSAERTGGSVSTLTIQRTQQEDSAVYLCASSPSRGRAGELFFGEGSRLTVL.